Shown below are 24 T cell receptor beta chains from a single sample sequenced in a study of blood T cell repertoires in COVID-19. The protocol was immunoSEQ multiplex PCR, while the TCRdb copy is restricted to in-frame clones and leaves out a portion. The profile shows 150,000 to 200,000 clones, roughly nine tenths of them singletons. The sequenced sample was peripheral blood. The receptors shown here come from a woman aged 55-70 years with COVID-19, enrolled during active disease.

This clone has just a few counts. The chain links TRBV19 to TRBJ2-3; the D is unclear. This CDR3 comprises 14 residues. CDR1 is LNHDA, CDR2 SQIVND, per germline (reference sequence). Trimming removed 3 bases from V and 0 bases from J, with 7 bases in between. In nucleotides, the CDR3 is TGTGCCAGTAGTATGGCGGCAAGCACAGATACGCAGTATTTT. As protein: CASSMAASTDTQYF.

The rearrangement joins TRBV5-4 to TRBJ2-3; 9 nucleotides line up with TRBD2. The CDR3 covers 14 residues. Germline-derived CDR1 and CDR2 are SGHNT and YYREEE (reference sequence). Germline trimming cut 3 bases from V and 1 base from J; bases unmatched to any gene: 0. This CDR3 is CASSWTSGTDTQYF. The CDR3 DNA is TGTGCCAGCAGCTGGACTAGCGGCACAGATACGCAGTATTTT.

This clone was picked up one time. The chain joins TRBV10-1 to TRBJ2-1, with a weak D call TRBD2 (6 bases). Per germline, CDR1 WNHNN and CDR2 SYGVQD (reference sequence). V was trimmed by 2 bases and J by 9 bases, leaving 8 bases between them. The CDR3 covers 12 residues. As DNA, the CDR3 is TGCGCCAGCAGTGAGCCGCGGGGTGAGCAGTTCTTC. Protein sequence: CASSEPRGEQFF.

The chain carries TRBV7-6 and TRBJ1-4, with 7 bases fitting TRBD1. The CDR3 extends over 16 amino acids. V shed 5 bases, J shed 5 bases, and the junction held 11 bases outside the gene matches. Germline CDR1 reads SGHVS; CDR2 reads FNYEAQ. The CDR3: CASSRAYRGRNEKLFF. In nucleotides, the CDR3 is TGTGCCAGCAGCCGCGCCTACAGGGGTAGGAATGAAAAACTGTTTTTT. Based on the CDR3 plus reference TRBV7-6 and TRBJ1-4, the full variable domain is GAGVSQSPRYKVTKRGQDVALRCDPISGHVSLYWYRQALGQGPEFLTYFNYEAQQDKSGLPNDRFSAERPEGSISTLTIQRTEQRDSAMYRCASSRAYRGRNEKLFFGSGTQLSVL.

V and J are TRBV19 and TRBJ1-3, with 7 bases identical to TRBD1. The ends lost 3 bases at V and 2 bases at J; junction bases unmatched: 4. The CDR3 is made up of 15 amino acids. Germline V gives CDR1 LNHDA, CDR2 SQIVND (reference sequence). CDR3 bases: TGTGCCAGTAGTATGAGAGGGGGCGCTGGAAACACCATATATTTT. This gives the protein CASSMRGGAGNTIYF.

This clone appeared a few times. The rearrangement links TRBV7-9 to TRBJ1-2; TRBD1 might be the D (6 bases). This CDR3 spans 14 amino acids. Trimming shortened V by 2 bases and J by 4 bases, and 11 bases separated the two germline ends. Germline lookup yields CDR1 SEHNR and CDR2 FQNEAQ (reference sequence). The chain's CDR3 is CASSLTGKIYGYTF. In DNA form, the CDR3 reads TGTGCCAGCAGCTTAACAGGGAAAATCTATGGCTACACCTTC.

This chain joins TRBV24-1 and TRBJ2-7; 8 bases fit TRBD1. With V trimmed by 0 bases and J by 5 bases, 5 bases remained unmatched. Germline CDR1 and CDR2: KGHDR and SFDVKD. The CDR3 contains 15 residues. CDR3 nucleotide sequence: TGTGCCACCAGTGATTTGCAAGCAGGGGGCCACGAGCAGTACTTC. Residues: CATSDLQAGGHEQYF.

The sample holds a few counts of this clone. The V and J genes are TRBV5-4 and TRBJ2-7, with 9 positions matching TRBD1. The CDR3 consists of 13 residues. V lost 6 bases to trimming and J lost 6 bases; unmatched junction nucleotides: 7. The germline V gene encodes CDR1 SGHNT and CDR2 YYREEE (reference sequence). DNA for the CDR3: TGTGCCAGCACCTCCGACAGGGGGGGCGAGCAGTACTTC. It encodes CASTSDRGGEQYF. The whole variable domain, remainder taken from reference TRBV5-4 and TRBJ2-7, is ETGVTQSPTHLIKTRGQQVTLRCSSQSGHNTVSWYQQALGQGPQFIFQYYREEENGRGNFPPRFSGLQFPNYSSELNVNALELDDSALYLCASTSDRGGEQYFGPGTRLTVT.

Of note for this clone: The limits of the CDR3 on the DNA are not certain, so only TCRdb's listed CDR3 is given. This rearrangement joins TRBV6-2 or TRBV6-3 to TRBJ2-7; the table gives TRBD1 as D, unverified against the DNA. CDR1 MNHEY and CDR2 SVGEGT come from the germline V gene. The length of the CDR3 is 14 amino acids, counting both ends. This CDR3 is CASSTSDRKNEQYF.

For the CDR3, the DNA is TGTGCCAGCAGTTACCATTTTTTCGGGAAACTCTACGAGCAGTACTTC. As protein: CASSYHFFGKLYEQYF. The genes are TRBV6-5 and TRBJ2-7, with D perhaps TRBD2 (5 bases). Germline CDR1 is MNHEY and CDR2 is SVGAGI. Trimming removed 2 bases at V and 3 bases at J, with 17 bases between. This CDR3 has 16 amino acids.

The J gene is TRBJ1-1, the V gene TRBV19; D is possibly TRBD1 (6 bases). Germline CDR1 is LNHDA and CDR2 is SQIVND (reference sequence). V gave up 7 bases and J gave up 2 bases, with 17 bases separating them. The CDR3 length is 15 residues. Here the CDR3 reads CASITGQRYNTEAFF. In nucleotides, the CDR3 is TGTGCCAGTATCACCGGACAGAGATACAACACTGAAGCTTTCTTT. The variable domain in full, with the rest retrieved from reference TRBV19 and TRBJ1-1, is DGGITQSPKYLFRKEGQNVTLSCEQNLNHDAMYWYRQDPGQGLRLIYYSQIVNDFQKGDIAEGYSVSREKKESFPLTVTSAQKNPTAFYLCASITGQRYNTEAFFGQGTRLTVV.

The chain has TRBV19 and TRBJ1-1; 9 bases are shared with TRBD1. The CDR3 has 16 residues. With V trimmed by 5 bases and J by 4 bases, 11 bases remained unmatched. Looked up from germline, CDR1 is LNHDA and CDR2 is SQIVND (reference sequence). The DNA for the CDR3 is TGTGCCAGTAGTCCCAGGGGACAGGGAAGAGGCACTGAAGCTTTCTTT. Its translation is CASSPRGQGRGTEAFF.

This chain connects TRBV19 to TRBJ2-3; the match to TRBD2 covers 11 bases. Germline loops: CDR1 LNHDA, CDR2 SQIVND (reference sequence). The J segment lost 4 bases and the V segment lost 6 bases, leaving 12 bases of the junction unmatched. CDR3 size: 17 residues. CDR3 amino acids: CASRATSGSGTADTQYF. In DNA form, the CDR3 reads TGTGCCAGTAGGGCAACTAGCGGGAGCGGGACCGCAGATACGCAGTATTTT. Full variable domain (missing parts from reference TRBV19 and TRBJ2-3): DGGITQSPKYLFRKEGQNVTLSCEQNLNHDAMYWYRQDPGQGLRLIYYSQIVNDFQKGDIAEGYSVSREKKESFPLTVTSAQKNPTAFYLCASRATSGSGTADTQYFGPGTRLTVL.

This sequence joins TRBV6-5 and TRBJ1-3, with D possibly TRBD1 on 5 matching bases. The V gene's germline CDR1 is MNHEY and CDR2 SVGAGI. Trimming took 4 bases from V and 8 from J, leaving 15 bases between them. The CDR3 is made up of 14 amino acids. CDR3 residues: CASSSLVARDTIYF. CDR3 DNA: TGTGCCAGCAGTTCGCTAGTCGCCAGGGACACCATATATTTT.

CDR3 nucleotide sequence: TGTGCCACCAGTGATTGGACTAGCGGGAGGTACGAGCAGTACTTC. Translated: CATSDWTSGRYEQYF. This chain joins TRBV24-1 and TRBJ2-7, with 14 bases matching TRBD2. Trimming took 2 bases from V and 4 from J; bases not matched to a gene: 0. The CDR3 totals 15 residues. Germline assignment: CDR1 KGHDR and CDR2 SFDVKD.

The CDR3, as DNA: TGTGCCAGCAGGACGGGAATGAAAAACATTCAGTACTTC. As protein: CASRTGMKNIQYF. The chain has TRBV6-5 and TRBJ2-4, with D tentatively TRBD2 (5 bases). Germline V gene sequence: CDR1 MNHEY, CDR2 SVGAGI. The CDR3 runs to 13 residues. Trimming pared 6 bases from V and 4 bases from J, leaving 10 bases between.

The chain carries TRBV19 and TRBJ1-5; a possible D gene is TRBD1 (6 bases). The V gene's germline CDR1 is LNHDA and CDR2 SQIVND (reference sequence). The V and J ends lost 7 bases and 4 bases respectively, with 20 bases between them. The CDR3 has 16 amino acids. This chain's CDR3 is CASNLPGQGLNQPQHF. The CDR3 nucleotides are TGTGCCAGTAACTTGCCGGGACAAGGACTTAATCAGCCCCAGCATTTT.

The V call is TRBV20-1, the J call TRBJ2-3; 8 positions match TRBD2. Looked up from germline, CDR1 is DFQATT and CDR2 is SNEGSKA (reference sequence). The length of the CDR3 is 17 residues. Trimming at V came to 6 bases and at J to 0 bases, leaving 14 bases not matched to a gene. CDR3 region: CSASSGLAAISTDTQYF. CDR3 DNA: TGCAGTGCCAGTTCCGGACTAGCAGCGATTAGCACAGATACGCAGTATTTT.

The rearrangement uses TRBV3-1 (or the pseudogene TRBV3-2) and TRBJ2-3; 9 nucleotides line up with TRBD2. CDR1 is LGHDT and CDR2 is YNNKEL in the germline V gene (reference sequence). With V trimmed by 1 base and J by 7 bases, 3 bases remained unmatched. This CDR3 region has 14 residues. The CDR3 loop reads CASSQVGTSYTQYF. CDR3 DNA sequence: TGTGCCAGCAGCCAAGTAGGGACTAGCTATACGCAGTATTTT.

The J gene is TRBJ1-2, the V gene TRBV20-1; TRBD1 is a possible D gene (5 bases). This CDR3 is 11 amino acids long. The germline gives CDR1 DFQATT, CDR2 SNEGSKA (reference sequence). V dropped 1 base and J dropped 9 bases, with 9 bases sitting between them. CDR3 amino acids: CSARVQGSYTF. The CDR3 nucleotides read TGCAGTGCTAGAGTTCAGGGAAGCTACACCTTC.

The gene calls are TRBV6-5 and TRBJ2-7, with D maybe TRBD2 (5 bases). V was shortened by 0 bases and J by 9 bases, with 12 bases between the two germline ends. CDR3 length: 13 residues. The germline V gene encodes CDR1 MNHEY and CDR2 SVGAGI. CDR3 bases: TGTGCCAGCAGTTACTCGTACAGCGGAAGGCAGTACTTC. As protein: CASSYSYSGRQYF.

This clone has a single count. V and J are TRBV4-3 and TRBJ2-1; D is unresolved. From germline, CDR1 is LGHNA and CDR2 YSLEER. Trimming stripped 0 bases from V and 8 bases from J, with 11 bases between. There are 14 residues in the CDR3. DNA of the CDR3: TGCGCCAGCAGCCAAGATCTAAGGAGCGATGAGCAGTTCTTC. Translation gives CASSQDLRSDEQFF.

V and J are TRBV28 and TRBJ1-1; D possibly corresponds to TRBD1 (5 bases). CDR3 size: 13 residues. The germline V gene encodes CDR1 MDHEN and CDR2 SYDVKM. Trimming pared 10 bases from V and 1 base from J, leaving 13 bases between. CDR3 coding DNA: TGTGCCAACCAACAGGCGACGAACACTGAAGCTTTCTTT. It yields the protein CANQQATNTEAFF. The variable domain in full, completed from reference TRBV28 and TRBJ1-1, reads DVKVTQSSRYLVKRTGEKVFLECVQDMDHENMFWYRQDPGLGLRLIYFSYDVKMKEKGDIPEGYSVSREKKERFSLILESASTNQTSMYLCANQQATNTEAFFGQGTRLTVV.

V is TRBV7-3 and J is TRBJ2-2; 7 bases match TRBD1. Looked up from germline, CDR1 is SGHTA and CDR2 is FQGTGA. V shed 5 bases, J shed 5 bases, and the junction held 8 bases outside the gene matches. The CDR3 loop spans 15 amino acids. The CDR3 protein is CASSRRDSGTGELFF. CDR3 in DNA: TGTGCCAGCAGCCGACGGGACAGTGGAACCGGGGAGCTGTTTTTT.